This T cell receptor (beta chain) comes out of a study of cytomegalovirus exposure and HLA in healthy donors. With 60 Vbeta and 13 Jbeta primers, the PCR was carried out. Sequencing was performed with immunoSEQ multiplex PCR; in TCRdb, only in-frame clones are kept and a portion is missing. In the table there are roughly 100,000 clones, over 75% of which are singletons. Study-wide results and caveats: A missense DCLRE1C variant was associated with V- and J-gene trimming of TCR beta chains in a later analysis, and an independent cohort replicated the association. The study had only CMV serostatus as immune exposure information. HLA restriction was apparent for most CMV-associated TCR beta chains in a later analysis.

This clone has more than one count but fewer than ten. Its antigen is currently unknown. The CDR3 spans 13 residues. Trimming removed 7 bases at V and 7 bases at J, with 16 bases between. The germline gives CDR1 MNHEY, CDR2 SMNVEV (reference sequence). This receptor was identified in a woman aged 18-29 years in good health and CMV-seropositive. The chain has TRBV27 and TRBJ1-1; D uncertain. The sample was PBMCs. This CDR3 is CASIRNGGNEAFF. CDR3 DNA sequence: TGTGCCAGCATCAGAAACGGAGGGAATGAAGCTTTCTTT.